The 12 T cell receptor beta chains presented below share a single source sample, sequenced in a study of blood T cells in healthy people across ages (dated by TCRdb to between 2014 and 2017). The library was made by 5' RACE. Sequenced using an Illumina HiSeq 2500. A second about 7 to 12 cycle PCR used a sample-barcoded 5' primer and a J-beta primer mix. The public reads were run again by TCRdb, first through fastp at Q25 and then through MiXCR, and only productive beta chains were kept. Rows are unified per CDR3 protein, each entry keeping the most common DNA and genes. Across this sample there are 1.2 million to 1.5 million distinct CDR3 sequences, with 55% to 75% seen only once. Jointly, the top ten make up 5% to 7% of the sample. The sample taken for sequencing was blood. The source of these receptors is a man between 18 and 29 years old in good health.

The genes are TRBV12-3 or TRBV12-4 and TRBJ1-2; the D is unclear. V gave up 1 base and J gave up 3 bases, with 6 bases separating them. The CDR3 has 13 residues. The CDR3 loop is CASSLVEYYGYTF. In DNA, the CDR3 is TGTGCCAGCAGTTTAGTAGAGTACTATGGCTACACCTTC.

This clonotype was detected a few times. The chain carries TRBV10-3 and TRBJ2-7; TRBD2 matches at 8 bases. Germline V gives CDR1 ENHRY, CDR2 SYGVKD. The CDR3 has 13 amino acids. Unmatched junction bases numbered 7, after V lost 7 bases and J lost 5 bases. CDR3 protein: CAITQAGGDEQYF. In DNA, the CDR3 is TGTGCCATCACGCAGGCGGGGGGCGACGAGCAGTACTTC.

The chain employs TRBV20-1 and TRBJ2-1; 9 bases agree with TRBD1. J gave up 7 bases and V 5 bases, and 15 bases lay outside the gene matches. Germline CDR1 and CDR2: DFQATT and SNEGSKA (reference sequence). The CDR3 loop spans 16 amino acids. The CDR3 bases are TGCAGTGCTCCACTCAAACAGGGGGCTCGCGTGAATGAGCAGTTCTTC. Translating gives CSAPLKQGARVNEQFF.

With regard to this clonotype: Germline is not matched at one junction end, which may reflect a read error. V usage is TRBV20-1 and J usage is TRBJ1-1; D is perhaps TRBD1 (6 bases). The germline gives CDR1 DFQATT, CDR2 SNEGSKA (reference sequence). The CDR3 loop spans 14 amino acids. CDR3 nucleotides: TGCAGCGCTAGAGAGAGGGGGAGGAACACTGAAGCTTTCTTT. As protein: CSARERGRNTEAFF.

The sample holds one count of this clonotype. The V call is TRBV2, the J call TRBJ2-1; TRBD1 aligns across 10 bases. Trimming at V came to 7 bases and at J to 5 bases, leaving 5 bases not matched to a gene. The CDR3 is 14 residues long. Germline loops: CDR1 SNHLY, CDR2 FYNNEI. The CDR3 spells CASTMGTGDNEQFF. CDR3 sequence (DNA): TGTGCCAGCACCATGGGGACAGGGGACAATGAGCAGTTCTTC.

The chain links TRBV20-1 to TRBJ2-7; 8 bases are shared with TRBD1. The CDR3 is made up of 14 amino acids. CDR1 and CDR2 from the germline V gene are DFQATT and SNEGSKA (reference sequence). Unmatched junction bases numbered 8, after V lost 5 bases and J lost 2 bases. The CDR3 nucleotides read TGCAGTGCTTCGACCAGGGGGCGCACCTACGAGCAGTACTTC. Translated, it gives CSASTRGRTYEQYF.

This clonotype was recorded a few times. This chain uses TRBV29-1 with TRBJ2-1; D is uncertain. The J call may be faulty, since TRBJ2-7 better matches the DNA end. Per the germline V gene, CDR1 is SQVTM and CDR2 is ANQGSEA. CDR3 length: 13 residues. The DNA for the CDR3 is TGCAGCGTTGAAGGGAGCTCCTACAATGAGCAGTACTTC. As protein: CSVEGSSYNEQYF.

This clonotype has a handful of counts. The J gene is TRBJ2-3, the V gene TRBV7-9, with 9 bases identical to TRBD1. There are 16 residues in the CDR3. The trim removed 2 bases at V and 3 bases at J, leaving 6 bases unmatched. The germline V gene has CDR1 SEHNR and CDR2 FQNEAQ (reference sequence). CDR3 sequence (DNA): TGTGCCAGCAGCTTACCCCCGGGACAGGGAACAGATACGCAGTATTTT. Its protein product is CASSLPPGQGTDTQYF.

The chain recombines TRBV7-9 with TRBJ2-1; 8 positions agree with TRBD1. Germline V gene lookup returns CDR1 SEHNR and CDR2 FQNEAQ (reference sequence). The CDR3 is 15 amino acids. J was trimmed by 7 bases and V by 5 bases; bases with no gene match: 10. For the CDR3, the DNA is TGTGCCAGCAGCCCGGGACAGGAGGTCTGGAATGAGCAGTTCTTC. Amino acids: CASSPGQEVWNEQFF.

The chain recombines TRBV20-1 with TRBJ1-1; D is possibly TRBD1 (5 bases). The germline V gene has CDR1 DFQATT and CDR2 SNEGSKA (reference sequence). The CDR3 loop spans 13 amino acids. Trimming removed 6 bases from V and 0 bases from J, with 11 bases in between. The CDR3 sequence: CSAKGTVNTEAFF. In DNA, the CDR3 is TGCAGTGCCAAAGGGACGGTGAACACTGAAGCTTTCTTT.

This clonotype appeared many times. The chain has TRBV6-4 and TRBJ1-5, with TRBD1 as a possible D gene (5 bases). This CDR3 region has 13 residues. V was shortened by 7 bases and J by 9 bases, with 16 bases between the two germline ends. Germline V gene sequence: CDR1 MRHNA, CDR2 SNTAGT. The CDR3 reads CASTWGQWAPQHF. In nucleotides, the CDR3 is TGTGCCAGCACTTGGGGCCAGTGGGCGCCCCAGCATTTT.

Notes on this clonotype: One end of the junction does not line up with germline, which may come from a read error. This chain links TRBV27 with TRBJ1-1; perhaps TRBD1 as D (5 bases). From germline, CDR1 is MNHEY and CDR2 SMNVEV (reference sequence). The CDR3 contains 14 residues. The DNA of the CDR3 is TGTGCCAGCAGTCTCTTAGGGGAGAACACTGGAGCTTTCTTT. Protein: CASSLLGENTGAFF.